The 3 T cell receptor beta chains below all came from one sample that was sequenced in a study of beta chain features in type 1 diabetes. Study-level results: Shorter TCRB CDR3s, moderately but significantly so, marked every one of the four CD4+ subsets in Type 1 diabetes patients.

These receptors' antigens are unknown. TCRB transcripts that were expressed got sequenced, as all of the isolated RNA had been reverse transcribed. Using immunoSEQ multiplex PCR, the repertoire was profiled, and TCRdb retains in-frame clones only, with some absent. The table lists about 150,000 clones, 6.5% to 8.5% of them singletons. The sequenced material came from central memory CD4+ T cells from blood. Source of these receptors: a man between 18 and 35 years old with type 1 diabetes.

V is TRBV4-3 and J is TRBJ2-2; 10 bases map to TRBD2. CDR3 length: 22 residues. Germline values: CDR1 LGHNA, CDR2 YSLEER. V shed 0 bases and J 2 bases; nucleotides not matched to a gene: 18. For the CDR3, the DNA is TGCGCCAGCAGCCAAGAGCCCCCTAGGAGCGGGGGGGCGTTGGCAAACACCGGGGAGCTGTTTTTT. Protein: CASSQEPPRSGGALANTGELFF.

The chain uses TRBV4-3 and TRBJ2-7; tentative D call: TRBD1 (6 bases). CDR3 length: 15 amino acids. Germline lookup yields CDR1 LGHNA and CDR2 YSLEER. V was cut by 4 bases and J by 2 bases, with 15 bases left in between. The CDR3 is CASSPYTGHAYEQYF. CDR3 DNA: TGCGCCAGCAGCCCCTATACAGGGCACGCCTACGAGCAGTACTTC.

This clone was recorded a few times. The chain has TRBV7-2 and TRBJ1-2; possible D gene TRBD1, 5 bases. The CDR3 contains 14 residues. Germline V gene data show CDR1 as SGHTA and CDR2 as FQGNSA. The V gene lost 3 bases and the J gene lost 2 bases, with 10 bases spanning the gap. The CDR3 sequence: CASSLMQGNYGYTF. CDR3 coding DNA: TGTGCCAGCAGCTTGATGCAGGGAAACTATGGCTACACCTTC.